What follows are 22 T cell receptor beta chains derived from one specimen sequenced in a study of a mutant IDH1 vaccine in newly diagnosed glioma. Sequenced by immunoSEQ multiplex PCR; TCRdb stores in-frame clones only, minus some. The sample includes roughly 76,000 clones, approximately 85% of them seen just once. Their antigens are not known. As to time point: week 23, last vaccination. In every dose of vaccine, 300 ug of mutant IDH1 20-mer peptide was given alongside topical imiquimod. This material consisted of PBMCs, taken from a glioma patient whose treatment included an IDH1 peptide vaccine. These receptors were collected from a man aged 25-45 years with glioma. Some clones in this sample may be carry-over from other donors' samples.

This chain uses TRBV5-1 with TRBJ2-1; TRBD2 agrees at 11 bases. Per germline, CDR1 SGHRS and CDR2 YFSETQ. The CDR3 runs to 14 residues. The V segment lost 7 bases and the J segment 2 bases; nucleotides outside the gene matches: 2. The CDR3 reads CASAGLAAYNEQFF. CDR3 DNA: TGCGCCAGCGCGGGACTAGCGGCCTACAATGAGCAGTTCTTC.

The rearrangement joins TRBV6-5 to TRBJ2-5; 8 positions agree with TRBD1. Germline CDR1 and CDR2: MNHEY and SVGAGI. The CDR3 is 15 residues long. With V trimmed by 0 bases and J by 7 bases, 7 bases remained unmatched. CDR3 residues: CASSYSDRVGATQYF. In nucleotides, the CDR3 is TGTGCCAGCAGTTACTCGGACAGGGTGGGGGCGACCCAGTACTTC.

This chain connects TRBV2 to TRBJ2-7; 9 positions agree with TRBD1. Germline CDR1 and CDR2: SNHLY and FYNNEI. This CDR3 contains 16 residues. V lost 3 bases to trimming and J lost 4 bases; unmatched junction nucleotides: 10. The CDR3 spells CASSDITGTGSYEQYF. Here the CDR3 DNA reads TGTGCCAGCAGTGATATAACCGGGACAGGGAGTTACGAGCAGTACTTC. Drawing the rest from reference TRBV2 and TRBJ2-7, the complete variable domain is EPEVTQTPSHQVTQMGQEVILRCVPISNHLYFYWYRQILGQKVEFLVSFYNNEISEKSEIFDDQFSVERPDGSNFTLKIRSTKLEDSAMYFCASSDITGTGSYEQYFGPGTRLTVT.

The chain carries TRBV5-1 and TRBJ2-5; 7 bases align to TRBD1. The CDR3 extends over 19 amino acids. Germline CDR1 and CDR2: SGHRS and YFSETQ. Unmatched junction bases numbered 19, after V lost 2 bases and J lost 3 bases. CDR3 protein: CASSFLTPRPGTEEETQYF. CDR3 DNA: TGCGCCAGCAGCTTCTTAACTCCGAGACCCGGGACAGAAGAAGAGACCCAGTACTTC.

The chain carries TRBV5-6 and TRBJ1-4; D uncertain. CDR3 length: 13 residues. The V end was cut by 0 bases, the J end by 10 bases, with 10 bases between. Looked up from germline, CDR1 is SGHDT and CDR2 is YYEEEE. The CDR3 DNA follows: TGTGCCAGCAGCTTGGCAGGATCGCGAAAACTGTTTTTT. Translating it yields CASSLAGSRKLFF.

Only one count was recorded for this clone. Additional DNA sequences in this sample encode the identical CDR3. The chain recombines TRBV15 with TRBJ1-2; no definite D call. V lost 0 bases and J lost 4, with 15 bases in between. The CDR3 spans 16 residues. Germline loops: CDR1 LNHNV, CDR2 YYDKDF (reference sequence). CDR3 loop: CATSRDRGGTGYGYTF. As DNA, the CDR3 is TGTGCCACCAGCAGAGATCGCGGCGGTACGGGCTATGGCTACACCTTC.

The rearrangement links TRBV5-1 to TRBJ1-1, with TRBD1 identical over 8 bases. CDR1 and CDR2 from the germline V gene are SGHRS and YFSETQ. The length of the CDR3 is 16 residues. V was clipped by 4 bases and J by 4 bases; unmatched bases: 12. The CDR3 sequence: CASSLTPGGGSTEAFF. The CDR3, as DNA: TGCGCCAGCAGCCTGACCCCAGGGGGCGGGAGCACTGAAGCTTTCTTT.

This clone occurred a few times. This chain links TRBV28 with TRBJ1-1; D not certain. Trimming took 0 bases from V and 5 from J, leaving 4 bases between them. The CDR3 is 12 amino acids. From germline, CDR1 is MDHEN and CDR2 SYDVKM. In DNA, the CDR3 is TGTGCCAGCAGTTTATGGAGAACTGAAGCTTTCTTT. Encoded protein: CASSLWRTEAFF.

V usage is TRBV11-2 and J usage is TRBJ1-2, with a tentative D call TRBD1 (6 bases). CDR1 is SGHAT and CDR2 is FQNNGV in the germline V gene. The CDR3 extends over 17 amino acids. V lost 4 bases, J lost 0 bases, and 18 bases lay in between. CDR3 amino acids: CASSSLTGGRPNYGYTF. The CDR3 region has the DNA TGTGCCAGCAGCTCTCTCACTGGGGGGCGGCCTAACTATGGCTACACCTTC.

In its sample, this clone was seen once. The chain couples TRBV19 to TRBJ1-2; the match to TRBD1 covers 8 bases. Germline V gene data show CDR1 as LNHDA and CDR2 as SQIVND (reference sequence). J was trimmed by 6 bases and V by 6 bases; bases with no gene match: 6. This CDR3 is built from 13 residues. In DNA form, the CDR3 reads TGTGCCAGTAGCAGCAGGGGGCCCCATGGCTACACCTTC. This translates into CASSSRGPHGYTF.

CDR3 in DNA: TGTGCCAGCAGTTCGACTAGCGGGGGGCCTGTGGATGAGCAGTTCTTC. It is translated as CASSSTSGGPVDEQFF. V and J are TRBV28 and TRBJ2-1, with 13 bases lining up with TRBD2. V trimming: 4 bases; J trimming: 8 bases; junction bases outside the gene matches: 8. This CDR3 comprises 16 residues. Germline CDR1 and CDR2: MDHEN and SYDVKM.

The chain has TRBV15 and TRBJ2-3, with a possible D match to TRBD2 (5 bases). Germline loops: CDR1 LNHNV, CDR2 YYDKDF (reference sequence). Trimming took 0 bases from V and 0 from J, leaving 13 bases between them. The CDR3 extends over 17 amino acids. The CDR3 is CATSRDQDFYSTDTQYF. In DNA, the CDR3 is TGTGCCACCAGCAGAGATCAGGACTTCTATAGCACAGATACGCAGTATTTT.

V is TRBV4-1 and J is TRBJ2-5; 11 bases are a match to TRBD2. The J call may be mistaken, given a closer DNA end match to TRBJ2-7. This CDR3 is built from 15 residues. Germline lookup yields CDR1 MGHRA and CDR2 YSYEKL. The CDR3 DNA sequence: TGCGCCAGCAGCCAGGGACTAGCGGAATTCTACGAGCAGTACTTC. Translating gives CASSQGLAEFYEQYF.

The CDR3 protein is CASSPGRYNSPLHF. The CDR3 DNA is TGTGCCAGCAGTCCGGGACGGTATAATTCACCCCTCCACTTT. The J gene is TRBJ1-6, the V gene TRBV27; a possible D gene is TRBD1 (5 bases). The CDR3 sequence is 14 residues long. Germline-derived CDR1 and CDR2 are MNHEY and SMNVEV (reference sequence). Trimming pared 5 bases from V and 4 bases from J, leaving 9 bases between.

The J gene is TRBJ1-5, the V gene TRBV6-1; D not resolved. Germline CDR1 is MNHNS and CDR2 is SASEGT. This CDR3 has 11 amino acids. Trimming stripped 8 bases from V and 6 bases from J, with 8 bases between. The DNA for the CDR3 is TGTGCCAGCGGGGAATCTCAGCCCCAGCATTTT. Protein sequence: CASGESQPQHF.

This rearrangement joins TRBV29-1 to TRBJ2-4; 8 nucleotides match TRBD2. V dropped 7 bases and J dropped 0; count of bases not matched to a gene: 8. Germline CDR1 and CDR2: SQVTM and ANQGSEA. The CDR3 consists of 15 residues. The CDR3 DNA is TGCAGCGCCTCCTTGGCGGGGGGAGCCAAAAACATTCAGTACTTC. Protein sequence: CSASLAGGAKNIQYF.

This clone was counted a single time. The chain has TRBV9 and TRBJ2-1; 14 bases match TRBD2. Germline V gene sequence: CDR1 SGDLS, CDR2 YYNGEE. Germline trimming cut 1 base from V and 0 bases from J; bases unmatched to any gene: 6. The CDR3 runs 19 residues. The CDR3 protein is CASSVSGTSGSPSYNEQFF. DNA for the CDR3: TGTGCCAGCAGCGTATCTGGGACTAGCGGGAGCCCCTCCTACAATGAGCAGTTCTTC.

CDR3 in amino acids: CASSYSSPRNNQPQHF. The CDR3 DNA reads TGTGCCAGCAGTTACTCGAGCCCTCGGAACAATCAGCCCCAGCATTTT. This sequence joins TRBV6-6 and TRBJ1-5, with D uncertain. V dropped 0 bases and J dropped 3 bases, with 12 bases sitting between them. The V gene's germline CDR1 is MNHNY and CDR2 SVGAGI (reference sequence). This CDR3 is 16 amino acids long.

The chain employs TRBV28 and TRBJ1-2, with unresolved D. The CDR3 loop spans 14 amino acids. In germline, CDR1 is MDHEN, CDR2 SYDVKM. Trimming took 5 bases from V and 7 from J, leaving 17 bases between them. CDR3 coding DNA: TGTGCCAGCAGTCTAGCGCAGCGGTCGCGTGGCTACACCTTC. Its translation is CASSLAQRSRGYTF.

This clone was counted at least ten times. This chain links TRBV2 with TRBJ1-2; no clear D gene. The CDR3 runs to 12 residues. Trimming cost V 7 bases and J 6 bases, with 12 bases left between them. In germline, CDR1 is SNHLY, CDR2 FYNNEI. The CDR3 sequence: CASTDGVDGYTF. The CDR3 nucleotides are TGTGCCAGCACCGATGGGGTGGATGGCTACACCTTC.

The CDR3 DNA sequence: TGCGCCAGCAGCCAAGAGACCCGGGACCGTACCTACGAGCAGTACTTC. Its protein is CASSQETRDRTYEQYF. The chain links TRBV4-1 to TRBJ2-7; D may match TRBD1 or TRBD2 (5 bases each). The V end was cut by 0 bases, the J end by 2 bases, with 14 bases between. This CDR3 comprises 16 residues. Germline V gene sequence: CDR1 MGHRA, CDR2 YSYEKL.

The chain couples TRBV7-3 to TRBJ2-6; weak D call: TRBD2 (6 bases). Germline V lookup: CDR1 SGHTA, CDR2 FQGTGA. This CDR3 is built from 15 residues. Between the trimmed V and J ends, which lost 5 bases and 1 base, there was a span of 9 bases. The CDR3 DNA reads as TGTGCCAGCAGCCCCGGGACTTCTGGGGCCAACGTCCTGACTTTC. It encodes CASSPGTSGANVLTF.